A single T cell receptor (beta chain) is shown here with its context. Its antigen is unidentified. Primers: 60 Vbeta forward and 13 Jbeta reverse. Libraries were prepared by immunoSEQ multiplex PCR; TCRdb keeps only in-frame clonotypes and omits some of them. The sample yields tens of thousands of clones, approximately 79% seen once. The entry originates in a study of cytomegalovirus exposure and HLA in healthy donors. About the research overall: Membership in the Caucasian-associated ancestry cluster was found for 81% of roughly 400 genotyped donors.

Findings of the study overall: The study found most TCR sequences rare, yet found some public TCRs in many donors. Both high specificity and high sensitivity reportedly marked the classifier's diagnosis of cytomegalovirus status. Several of the most significant clusters were apparently associated with common viral pathogens in a later analysis.

The sequenced sample consisted of PBMCs. This receptor was taken from a woman between 35 and 50 years old in good health and CMV-seropositive.

CDR3 protein: CASSPPGVSTDTQYF. In DNA, the CDR3 is TGTGCCAGCAGCCCCCCGGGGGTTAGCACAGATACGCAGTATTTT. The chain employs TRBV7-9 and TRBJ2-3, with D possibly matching TRBD2 (6 bases). The CDR3 covers 15 residues. V dropped 5 bases and J dropped 0 bases, with 12 bases sitting between them. Germline V CDR1 and CDR2: SEHNR, FQNEAQ (reference sequence). The whole variable domain, remainder taken from reference TRBV7-9 and TRBJ2-3, is DTGVSQNPRHKITKRGQNVTFRCDPISEHNRLYWYRQTLGQGPEFLTYFQNEAQLEKSRLLSDRFSAERPKGSFSTLEIQRTEQGDSAMYLCASSPPGVSTDTQYFGPGTRLTVL.